A selection of T cell receptor beta chains follows, all from one sample in a study of T cells in Graves' hyperthyroidism and ophthalmopathy. Using its own MiXCR run on the multiplex PCR reads, TCRdb lists one record per CDR3 protein. The table lists 650,000 to 700,000 distinct CDR3 sequences, roughly 17% of them singletons. The specimen sequenced was blood. The receptor source for this set is a man aged 45 to 65 with Graves' hyperthyroidism. Each CDR3 is given with its conserved first and last residue. A D gene is named only where the DNA matches it firmly. Rows give clone size only sometimes, using once, few, many, or a class for an expanded clone.

TRBJ2-1	TRBV12-3/TRBV12-4	TRBD2	many	CASRLAGANSYNEQFF	TGTGCCAGCAGACTAGCGGGTGCAAACTCCTACAATGAGCAGTTCTTC
TRBJ2-3	TRBV6-1	TRBD2	-	CASSETSGLTDTQYF	TGTGCCAGCAGTGAGACTAGCGGTCTCACAGATACGCAGTATTTT
TRBJ2-1	TRBV24-1	TRBD2	-	CATTGTSGYNEQFF	TGTGCCACGACCGGGACTAGCGGCTACAATGAGCAGTTCTTC
TRBJ1-3	TRBV20-1	TRBD1	-	CSALDRGNTIYF	TGCAGTGCCCTGGACAGGGGAAACACCATATATTTT
TRBJ2-1	TRBV28	TRBD2	many	CASSLMASGKVYRYNEQFF	TGTGCCAGCAGTTTAATGGCTAGCGGGAAGGTCTACCGATACAATGAGCAGTTCTTC
TRBJ2-7	TRBV10-3	-	few	CAIRDGVYEQYF	TGTGCCATCAGGGACGGAGTCTACGAGCAGTACTTC
TRBJ2-5	TRBV3-1	-	many	CASSQDAGGRKTQYF	TGTGCCAGCAGCCAAGATGCCGGGGGTCGGAAGACCCAGTACTTC
TRBJ2-3	TRBV10-3	TRBD1	many	CAISEETGETDTQYF	TGTGCCATCAGTGAAGAGACAGGGGAAACAGATACGCAGTATTTT
TRBJ2-7	TRBV28	-	-	CASSLPASEQYF	TGTGCCAGCAGTTTACCCGCGTCCGAGCAGTACTTC
TRBJ2-7	TRBV6-2/TRBV6-3	-	few	CALGDYYEQYF	TGTGCCCTAGGAGACTACTACGAGCAGTACTTC
TRBJ2-7	TRBV7-8	TRBD2	few	CASSMGLAGIYEQYF	TGTGCCAGCAGCATGGGACTAGCGGGAATCTACGAGCAGTACTTC
TRBJ1-5	TRBV24-1	-	-	CATSAYSNQPQHF	TGTGCCACCAGTGCCTATAGCAATCAGCCCCAGCATTTT